This T cell receptor (beta chain) was recovered during a study of post-analysis software for immune sequencing data. Study observations and caveats: With TRBV5-6, TRBV5-1 and TRBV20-1 included, about five TRBV segments were more frequent in patients than in controls.

Concerning this clonotype itself: As yet, its antigen is unknown.

Every TCR beta cDNA library bore unique molecular identifiers. TCRdb re-analysed the PCR reads in MiXCR, keeping a single row per CDR3 protein. The table shows roughly 670,000 distinct CDR3 sequences, with more than 50% occurring only once. Trimming removed 2 bases at V and 3 bases at J, with 8 bases between. Germline V gene sequence: CDR1 MRHNA, CDR2 SNTAGT. CDR3 size: 13 residues. The receptor was isolated from a girl aged 2 to 9 with multiple sclerosis. This chain uses TRBV6-4 with TRBJ2-7; D perhaps matches TRBD1 (6 bases). Sequencing was performed on blood. CDR3 protein: CASSDRQVYEQYF. Here the CDR3 DNA reads TGTGCCAGCAGTGACCGACAGGTCTACGAGCAGTACTTC.